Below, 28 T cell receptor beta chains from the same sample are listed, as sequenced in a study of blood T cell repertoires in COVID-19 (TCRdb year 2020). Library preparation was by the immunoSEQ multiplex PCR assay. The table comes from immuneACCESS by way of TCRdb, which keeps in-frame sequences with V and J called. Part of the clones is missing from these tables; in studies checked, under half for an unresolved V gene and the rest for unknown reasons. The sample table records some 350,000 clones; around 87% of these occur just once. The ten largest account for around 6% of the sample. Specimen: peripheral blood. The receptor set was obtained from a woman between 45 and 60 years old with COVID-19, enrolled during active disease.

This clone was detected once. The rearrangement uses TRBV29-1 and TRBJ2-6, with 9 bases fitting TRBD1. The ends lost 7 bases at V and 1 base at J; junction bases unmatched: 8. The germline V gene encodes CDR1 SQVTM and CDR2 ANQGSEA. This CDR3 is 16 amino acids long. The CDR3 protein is CSAATGGGSGANVLTF. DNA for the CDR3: TGCAGCGCTGCCACAGGGGGCGGATCTGGGGCCAACGTCCTGACTTTC. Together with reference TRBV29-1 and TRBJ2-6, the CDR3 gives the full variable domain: SAVISQKPSRDICQRGTSLTIQCQVDSQVTMMFWYRQQPGQSLTLIATANQGSEATYESGFVIDKFPISRPNLTFSTLTVSNMSPEDSSIYLCSAATGGGSGANVLTFGAGSRLTVL.

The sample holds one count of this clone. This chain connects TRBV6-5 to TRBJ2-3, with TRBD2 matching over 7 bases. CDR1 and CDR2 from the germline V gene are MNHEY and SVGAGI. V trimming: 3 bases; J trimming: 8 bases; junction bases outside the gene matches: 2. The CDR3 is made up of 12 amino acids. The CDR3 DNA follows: TGTGCCAGCAGTTATCGCGGGAGTACGCAGTATTTT. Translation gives CASSYRGSTQYF.

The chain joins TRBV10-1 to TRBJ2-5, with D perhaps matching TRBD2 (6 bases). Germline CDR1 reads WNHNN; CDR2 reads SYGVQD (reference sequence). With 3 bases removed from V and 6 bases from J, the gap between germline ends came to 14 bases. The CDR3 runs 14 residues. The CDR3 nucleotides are TGCGCCAGCAGTGAAGGTGGACTACCTAAGACCCAGTACTTC. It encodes CASSEGGLPKTQYF.

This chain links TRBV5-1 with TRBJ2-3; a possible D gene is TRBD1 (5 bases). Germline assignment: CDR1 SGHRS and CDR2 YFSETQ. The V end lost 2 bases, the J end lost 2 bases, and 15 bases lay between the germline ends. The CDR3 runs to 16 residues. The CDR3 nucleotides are TGCGCCAGCAGCTTAGGACAAGCGCTGGTCACAGATACGCAGTATTTT. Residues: CASSLGQALVTDTQYF.

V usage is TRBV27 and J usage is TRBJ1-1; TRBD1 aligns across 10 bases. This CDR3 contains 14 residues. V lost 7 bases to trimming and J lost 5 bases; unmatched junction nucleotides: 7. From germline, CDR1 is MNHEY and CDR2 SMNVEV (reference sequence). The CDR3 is CASNRQGAWTEAFF. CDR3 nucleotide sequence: TGTGCCAGCAATAGACAGGGGGCATGGACTGAAGCTTTCTTT.

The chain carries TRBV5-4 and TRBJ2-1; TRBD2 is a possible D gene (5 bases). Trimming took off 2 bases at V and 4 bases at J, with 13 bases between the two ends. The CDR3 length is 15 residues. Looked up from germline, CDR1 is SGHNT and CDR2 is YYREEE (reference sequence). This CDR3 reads CASSFSSGAYNEQFF. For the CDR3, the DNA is TGTGCCAGCAGCTTTTCGAGCGGAGCTTACAATGAGCAGTTCTTC.

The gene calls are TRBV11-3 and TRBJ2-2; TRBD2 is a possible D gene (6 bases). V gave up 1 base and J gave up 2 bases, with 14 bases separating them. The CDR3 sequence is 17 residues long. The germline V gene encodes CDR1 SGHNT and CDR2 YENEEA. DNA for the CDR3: TGTGCCAGCAGCTTAGCGAGCCTAGCGCTAAACACCGGGGAGCTGTTTTTT. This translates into CASSLASLALNTGELFF.

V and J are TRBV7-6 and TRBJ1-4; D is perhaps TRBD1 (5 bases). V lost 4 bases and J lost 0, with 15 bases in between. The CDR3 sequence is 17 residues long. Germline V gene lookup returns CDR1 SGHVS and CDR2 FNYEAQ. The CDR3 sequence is CASSSWGVRTTNEKLFF. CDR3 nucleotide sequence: TGTGCCAGCAGCTCTTGGGGGGTGAGAACAACTAATGAAAAACTGTTTTTT.

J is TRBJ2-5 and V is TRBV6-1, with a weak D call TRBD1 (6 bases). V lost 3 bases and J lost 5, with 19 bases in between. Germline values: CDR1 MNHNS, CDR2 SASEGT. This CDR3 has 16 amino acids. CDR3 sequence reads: CASSDTGTNARETQYF. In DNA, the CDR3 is TGTGCCAGCAGTGATACCGGGACAAACGCCCGGGAGACCCAGTACTTC.

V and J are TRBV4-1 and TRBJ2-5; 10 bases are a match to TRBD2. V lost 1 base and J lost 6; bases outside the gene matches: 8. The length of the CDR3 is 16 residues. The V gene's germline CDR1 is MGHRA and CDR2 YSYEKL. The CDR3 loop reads CASSQGVLAGDKTQYF. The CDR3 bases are TGCGCCAGCAGCCAAGGTGTCCTAGCGGGAGACAAGACCCAGTACTTC.

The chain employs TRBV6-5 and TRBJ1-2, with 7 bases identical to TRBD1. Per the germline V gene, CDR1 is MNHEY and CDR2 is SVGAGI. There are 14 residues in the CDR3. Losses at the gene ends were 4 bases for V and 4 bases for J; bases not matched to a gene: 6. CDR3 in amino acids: CASSWGQSVYGYTF. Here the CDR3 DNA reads TGTGCCAGCAGTTGGGGACAGTCAGTCTATGGCTACACCTTC.

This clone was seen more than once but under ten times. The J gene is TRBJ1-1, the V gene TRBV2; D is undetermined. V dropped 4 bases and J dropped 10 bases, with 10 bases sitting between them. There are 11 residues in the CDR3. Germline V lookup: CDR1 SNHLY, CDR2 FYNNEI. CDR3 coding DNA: TGTGCCAGCAGTGCGGAGATAATAGCTTTCTTT. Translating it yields CASSAEIIAFF.

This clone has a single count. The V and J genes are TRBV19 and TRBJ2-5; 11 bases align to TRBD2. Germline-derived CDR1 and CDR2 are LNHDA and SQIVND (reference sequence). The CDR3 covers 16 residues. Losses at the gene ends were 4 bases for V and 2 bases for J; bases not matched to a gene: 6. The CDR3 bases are TGTGCCAGTAGTAGAATAGCGGGAGGGCCTCAAGAGACCCAGTACTTC. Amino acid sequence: CASSRIAGGPQETQYF.

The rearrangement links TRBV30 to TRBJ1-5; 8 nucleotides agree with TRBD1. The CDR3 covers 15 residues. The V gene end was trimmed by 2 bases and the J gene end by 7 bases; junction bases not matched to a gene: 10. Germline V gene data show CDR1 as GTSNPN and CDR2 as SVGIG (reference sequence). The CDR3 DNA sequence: TGTGCCTGGAGTATAGGGCAGGGGGCTTGGCAGCCCCAGCATTTT. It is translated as CAWSIGQGAWQPQHF.

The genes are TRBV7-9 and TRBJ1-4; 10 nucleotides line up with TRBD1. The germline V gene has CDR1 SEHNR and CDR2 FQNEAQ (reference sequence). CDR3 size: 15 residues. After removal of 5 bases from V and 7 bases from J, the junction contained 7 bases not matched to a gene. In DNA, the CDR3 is TGTGCCAGCAGCCAGAGGGGGGACAGGGGTGAAAAACTGTTTTTT. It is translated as CASSQRGDRGEKLFF.

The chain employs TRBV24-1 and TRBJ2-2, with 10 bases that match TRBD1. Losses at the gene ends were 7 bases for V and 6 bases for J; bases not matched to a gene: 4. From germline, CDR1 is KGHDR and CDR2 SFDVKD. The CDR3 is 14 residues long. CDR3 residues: CATRGTGVSGELFF. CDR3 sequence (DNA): TGTGCCACCAGGGGGACAGGGGTGTCCGGGGAGCTGTTTTTT.

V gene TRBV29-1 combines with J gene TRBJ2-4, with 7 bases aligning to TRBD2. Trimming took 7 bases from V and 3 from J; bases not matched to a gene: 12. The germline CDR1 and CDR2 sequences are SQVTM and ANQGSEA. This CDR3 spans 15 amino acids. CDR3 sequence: CSGSGGERVKNIQYF. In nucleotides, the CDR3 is TGCAGCGGAAGTGGGGGGGAACGGGTCAAAAACATTCAGTACTTC.

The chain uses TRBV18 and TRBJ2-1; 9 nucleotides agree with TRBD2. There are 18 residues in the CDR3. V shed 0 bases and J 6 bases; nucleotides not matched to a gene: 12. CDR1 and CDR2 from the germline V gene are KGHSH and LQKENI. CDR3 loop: CASSPPPPNAGGSNEQFF. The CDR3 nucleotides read TGTGCCAGCTCACCACCGCCCCCGAATGCGGGAGGGTCCAATGAGCAGTTCTTC.

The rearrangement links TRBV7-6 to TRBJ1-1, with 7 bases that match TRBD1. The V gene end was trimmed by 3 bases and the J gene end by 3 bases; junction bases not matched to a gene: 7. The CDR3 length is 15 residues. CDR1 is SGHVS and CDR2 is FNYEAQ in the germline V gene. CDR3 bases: TGTGCCAGCAGCTTTTACACAGGGGAGGACACTGAAGCTTTCTTT. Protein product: CASSFYTGEDTEAFF.

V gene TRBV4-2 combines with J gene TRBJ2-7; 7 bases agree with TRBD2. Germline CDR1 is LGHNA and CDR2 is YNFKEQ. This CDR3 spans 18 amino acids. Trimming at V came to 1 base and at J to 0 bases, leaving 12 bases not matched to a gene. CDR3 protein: CASSQGERWEGSSYEQYF. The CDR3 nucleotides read TGTGCCAGCAGCCAAGGGGAAAGGTGGGAGGGGAGCTCCTACGAGCAGTACTTC.

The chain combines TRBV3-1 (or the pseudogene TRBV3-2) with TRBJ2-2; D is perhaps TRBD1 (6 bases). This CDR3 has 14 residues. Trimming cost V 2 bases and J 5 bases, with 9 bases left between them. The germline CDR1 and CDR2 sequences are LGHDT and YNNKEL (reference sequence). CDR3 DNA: TGTGCCAGCAGCCAACAAACAGGGACCGGGGAGCTGTTTTTT. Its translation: CASSQQTGTGELFF.

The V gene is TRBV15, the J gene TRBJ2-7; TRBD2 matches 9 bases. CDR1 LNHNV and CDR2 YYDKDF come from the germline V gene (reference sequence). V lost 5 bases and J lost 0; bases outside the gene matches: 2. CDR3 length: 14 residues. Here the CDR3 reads CATSGSGSSYEQYF. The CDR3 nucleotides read TGTGCCACCAGCGGTAGCGGGAGCTCCTACGAGCAGTACTTC. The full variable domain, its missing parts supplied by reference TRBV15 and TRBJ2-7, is DAMVIQNPRYQVTQFGKPVTLSCSQTLNHNVMYWYQQKSSQAPKLLFHYYDKDFNNEADTPDNFQSRRPNTSFCFLDIRSPGLGDTAMYLCATSGSGSSYEQYFGPGTRLTVT.

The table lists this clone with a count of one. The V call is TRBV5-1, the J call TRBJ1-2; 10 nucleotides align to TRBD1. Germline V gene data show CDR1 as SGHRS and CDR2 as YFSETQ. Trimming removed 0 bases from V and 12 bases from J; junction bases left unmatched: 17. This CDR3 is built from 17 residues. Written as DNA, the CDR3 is TGCGCCAGCAGCTTGGGTCCCGGGACAGGGGCGATTTCTAGTGACACCTTC. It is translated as CASSLGPGTGAISSDTF.

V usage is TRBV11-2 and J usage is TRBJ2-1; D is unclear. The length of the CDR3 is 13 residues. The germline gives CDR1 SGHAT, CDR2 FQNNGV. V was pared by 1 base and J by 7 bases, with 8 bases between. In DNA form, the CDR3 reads TGTGCCAGCAGCTTAGTTGTTCAGAATGAGCAGTTCTTC. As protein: CASSLVVQNEQFF. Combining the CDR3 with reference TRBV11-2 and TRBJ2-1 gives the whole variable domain EAGVAQSPRYKIIEKRQSVAFWCNPISGHATLYWYQQILGQGPKLLIQFQNNGVVDDSQLPKDRFSAERLKGVDSTLKIQPAKLEDSAVYLCASSLVVQNEQFFGPGTRLTVL.

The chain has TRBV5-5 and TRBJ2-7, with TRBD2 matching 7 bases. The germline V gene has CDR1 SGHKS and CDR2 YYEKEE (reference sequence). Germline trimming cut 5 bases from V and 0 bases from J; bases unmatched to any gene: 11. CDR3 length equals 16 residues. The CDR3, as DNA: TGTGCCAGCAGTCCGAGCCCGGGACTATCCTCCTACGAGCAGTACTTC. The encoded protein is CASSPSPGLSSYEQYF.

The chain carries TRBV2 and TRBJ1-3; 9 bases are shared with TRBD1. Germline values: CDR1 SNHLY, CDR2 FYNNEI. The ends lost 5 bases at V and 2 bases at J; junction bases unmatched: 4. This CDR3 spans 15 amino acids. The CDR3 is CASSRQGVAGNTIYF. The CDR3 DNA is TGTGCCAGCAGTAGACAGGGGGTGGCTGGAAACACCATATATTTT. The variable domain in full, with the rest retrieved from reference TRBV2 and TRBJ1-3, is EPEVTQTPSHQVTQMGQEVILRCVPISNHLYFYWYRQILGQKVEFLVSFYNNEISEKSEIFDDQFSVERPDGSNFTLKIRSTKLEDSAMYFCASSRQGVAGNTIYFGEGSWLTVV.

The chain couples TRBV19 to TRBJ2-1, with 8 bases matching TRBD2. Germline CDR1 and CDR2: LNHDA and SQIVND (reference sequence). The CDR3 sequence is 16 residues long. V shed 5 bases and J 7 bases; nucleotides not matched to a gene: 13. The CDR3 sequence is CASSELAGGNLNEQFF. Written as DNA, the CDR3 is TGTGCCAGTAGTGAGCTAGCGGGCGGGAATTTGAATGAGCAGTTCTTC.

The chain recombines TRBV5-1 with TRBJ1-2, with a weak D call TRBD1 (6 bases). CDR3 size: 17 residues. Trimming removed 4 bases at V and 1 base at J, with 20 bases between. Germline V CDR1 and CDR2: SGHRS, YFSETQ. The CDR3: CASSRTTQGGDNYGYTF. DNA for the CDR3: TGCGCCAGCAGCCGAACGACCCAAGGGGGAGATAACTATGGCTACACCTTC.